Described below is a single TCR beta chain sequence and its context. Its specificity is unknown. The method was immunoSEQ multiplex PCR; TCRdb's version includes in-frame clones alone and lacks a portion of them. The data show 140,000 to 150,000 clones, about 89% seen once. The data are from a study of cytomegalovirus exposure and HLA in healthy donors. The V gene's germline CDR1 is LNHDA and CDR2 SQIVND (reference sequence). CDR3 length: 15 amino acids. V gave up 5 bases and J gave up 3 bases; unmatched junction bases: 7. General study points: A classifier reportedly called cytomegalovirus status with high sensitivity and specificity. The study flagged roughly 160 TCR beta chains as cytomegalovirus-associated.

The chain recombines TRBV19 with TRBJ2-1; 7 nucleotides line up with TRBD1. The TCR was taken from a man between 18 and 29 years old in good health and CMV-seronegative. Sequencing used PBMCs. CDR3 amino acids: CASSRPGQLYNEQFF. CDR3 nucleotides: TGTGCCAGTAGTCGTCCGGGACAGCTCTACAATGAGCAGTTCTTC.